Described below is a single T cell receptor beta chain sequence and its context. The antigen remains undetermined. The CDR3 length is 15 residues. V lost 7 bases to trimming and J lost 4 bases; unmatched junction nucleotides: 12. The germline gives CDR1 SNHLY, CDR2 FYNNEI. Only in-frame clones appear in the TCRdb table, and some are missing; sequencing was by immunoSEQ multiplex PCR. This repertoire includes about 140,000 clones. This specimen comes from a study of T cell responses to AZD1222 COVID-19 vaccine. Study-wide results and caveats: Reports say nearly half of spike-specific TCRs go after unmutated variant regions. After two AZD1222 doses, spike-specific TCR breadth and depth rose versus day 0. There were vaccine-associated CD4 TCRs across spike, dominant at 160-218 and 743-854. Donors in the cohort were predominantly white British and more often female, and clonal diversity was possibly underestimated.

The chain joins TRBV2 to TRBJ1-1, with TRBD1 matching over 7 bases. The receptor's source is an adult in good health. The specimen sequenced was peripheral blood. In DNA, the CDR3 is TGTGCCAGCATGGGCCCCCAGGGGGGAAGCACTGAAGCTTTCTTT. This sequence encodes CASMGPQGGSTEAFF.